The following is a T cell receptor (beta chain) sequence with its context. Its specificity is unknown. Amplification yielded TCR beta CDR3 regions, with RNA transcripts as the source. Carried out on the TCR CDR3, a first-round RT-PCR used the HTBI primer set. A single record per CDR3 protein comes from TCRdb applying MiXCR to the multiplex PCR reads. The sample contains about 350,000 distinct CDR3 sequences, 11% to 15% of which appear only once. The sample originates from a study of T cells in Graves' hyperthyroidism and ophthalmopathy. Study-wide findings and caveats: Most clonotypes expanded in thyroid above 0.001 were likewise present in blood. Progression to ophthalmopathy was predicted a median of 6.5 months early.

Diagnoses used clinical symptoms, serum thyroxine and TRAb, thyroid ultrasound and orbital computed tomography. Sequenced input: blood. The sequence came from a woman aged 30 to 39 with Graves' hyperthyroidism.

This CDR3 reads CASSFGGAIETQYF. The CDR3, as DNA: TGTGCCAGCAGCTTTGGGGGAGCTATCGAGACCCAGTACTTC. The V gene is TRBV5-6, the J gene TRBJ2-5; TRBD1 or TRBD2 may be the D gene (5 bases each). Germline V lookup: CDR1 SGHDT, CDR2 YYEEEE. CDR3 length equals 14 residues. V lost 2 bases and J lost 5, with 13 bases in between.